Listed below are T cell receptor beta chains from one sample, sequenced in a study of cytomegalovirus exposure and HLA in healthy donors. Here immunoSEQ multiplex PCR was the method, and the copy in TCRdb shows in-frame clones only, minus some. The data show around 140,000 clones, 75% to 80% seen once. Sequencing input: PBMCs. These receptors came from a woman aged 40 to 50 in good health and CMV-seropositive. Each CDR3 is given with its conserved first and last residue. D genes are given only for firm matches. Size tells how often a clone was seen (once, few, many) or the class of an expanded clone, and some rows leave it out.

>TRBD1|TRBV4-1|TRBJ2-1|-
CASSQVNRDRVDNEQFF
TGCGCCAGCAGCCAAGTTAACCGGGACAGGGTGGACAATGAGCAGTTCTTC
>-|TRBV5-4|TRBJ2-5|-
CASSLSTRDQETQYF
TGTGCCAGCAGCTTGTCTACACGGGACCAAGAGACCCAGTACTTC
>-|TRBV2|TRBJ2-5|once
CASSVTEETQYF
TGTGCCAGCAGTGTGACAGAAGAGACCCAGTACTTC
>TRBD1|TRBV10-3|TRBJ2-3|once
CAISDPGQGADTQYF
TGTGCCATCAGTGACCCCGGACAGGGAGCAGATACGCAGTATTTT
>TRBD1|TRBV18|TRBJ2-7|once
CASSLGQGREQYF
TGTGCCAGCTCATTGGGACAGGGTCGAGAGCAGTACTTC
>-|TRBV18|TRBJ1-2|few
CASSPEAGGYTF
TGTGCCAGCTCACCTGAGGCGGGTGGCTACACCTTC
>TRBD2|TRBV28|TRBJ2-3|-
CASSRNLRPSGNTDTQYF
TGTGCCAGCAGCCGCAACCTCCGGCCTAGCGGGAACACAGATACGCAGTATTTT
>TRBD1|TRBV2|TRBJ2-4|-
CASRTRTGFGNIQYF
TGTGCCAGCAGGACTAGGACAGGGTTCGGAAACATTCAGTACTTC
>-|TRBV5-4|TRBJ2-1|few
CASSQEAGSAYNEQFF
TGTGCCAGCAGCCAGGAAGCGGGCAGCGCCTACAATGAGCAGTTCTTC
>-|TRBV6-5|TRBJ2-7|once
CASSYSGQSIYEQYF
TGTGCCAGCAGTTACTCTGGCCAGTCAATCTACGAGCAGTACTTC
>TRBD2|TRBV5-1|TRBJ2-1|-
CASSLGPSGRAGNEQFF
TGCGCCAGCAGCTTGGGGCCTAGCGGGAGGGCCGGCAATGAGCAGTTCTTC
>-|TRBV10-2|TRBJ1-1|-
CASNREGKAFF
TGCGCCAGCAACAGAGAGGGCAAAGCTTTCTTT
>-|TRBV9|TRBJ2-3|-
CASSVAQRDTQYF
TGTGCCAGCAGCGTAGCCCAGCGGGATACGCAGTATTTT
>-|TRBV28|TRBJ2-3|-
CASSPKGWFWADTQYF
TGTGCCAGCAGTCCCAAGGGGTGGTTTTGGGCAGATACGCAGTATTTT
>-|TRBV11-2|TRBJ1-5|-
CASSLQGRGNQPQHF
TGTGCCAGCAGCTTACAGGGGAGAGGCAATCAGCCCCAGCATTTT
>-|TRBV2|TRBJ2-1|-
CASSEFLVNEQFF
TGTGCCAGCAGTGAATTTCTAGTCAATGAGCAGTTCTTC
>-|TRBV2|TRBJ1-5|-
CASSAPPQGQPQHF
TGTGCCAGCAGCGCCCCACCCCAGGGACAGCCCCAGCATTTT
>TRBD1|TRBV2|TRBJ1-5|-
CASRRDNTGVQPQHF
TGTGCCAGCAGGAGGGATAATACAGGGGTACAGCCCCAGCATTTT
>TRBD2|TRBV5-4|TRBJ2-3|-
CASSLELAGGSGTQYF
TGTGCCAGCAGCTTGGAACTAGCGGGAGGAAGTGGTACGCAGTATTTT
>TRBD2|TRBV5-4|TRBJ2-5|-
CASSLASGRVETQYF
TGTGCCAGCAGCTTGGCTAGCGGGAGGGTTGAGACCCAGTACTTC
>-|TRBV7-3|TRBJ1-1|-
CASSLGGPFVNTEAFF
TGTGCCAGCAGCTTAGGTGGCCCTTTCGTGAACACTGAAGCTTTCTTT
>TRBD2|TRBV29-1|TRBJ2-5|-
CSVLSGSQRETQYF
TGCAGCGTTCTAAGCGGGAGTCAGAGGGAGACCCAGTACTTC
>-|TRBV5-1|TRBJ1-4|-
CASRQAATNEKLFF
TGCGCCAGCAGACAGGCTGCAACTAATGAAAAACTGTTTTTT
>TRBD2|TRBV4-1|TRBJ2-1|-
CASSQIAGLKREQFF
TGCGCCAGCAGCCAAATAGCGGGATTGAAGCGTGAGCAGTTCTTC
>-|TRBV19|TRBJ2-5|-
CASSIDNRAETQYF
TGTGCCAGTAGTATAGATAACAGGGCAGAGACCCAGTACTTC